This TCR beta chain stems from a study of glioma-infiltrating T cells after dendritic cell vaccination. Study-level information: At biweekly intervals, patients got three intradermal dendritic cell vaccine injections.

Produced via immunoSEQ multiplex PCR; TCRdb's table is partial and in-frame only. The table lists 100,000 or so clones, nearly 90% of them singletons, with over 2.5% in the top ten. The CDR3 length is 13 residues. Germline-derived CDR1 and CDR2 are MNHNS and SASEGT. The ends were cut back, 4 bases at V and 7 bases at J, with 8 bases in the middle. Broader study findings: Higher TCR clonality did not directly relate to longer survival.

In regard to this clone: Its specificity is not known. The same CDR3 can be traced to other DNA sequences in this sample.

Time point noted: after dendritic cell vaccination, including at tumor progression/relapse. Blood PBMC samples: pre-vaccination, two weeks post third vaccination, and at tumor progression. This sequence was found in a human donor with glioblastoma. V is TRBV6-1 and J is TRBJ1-6; TRBD1 might be the D (6 bases). The sample was blood, taken after dendritic cell vaccination. For the CDR3, the DNA is TGTGCCAGCAGTGTAGGGGGAAATTCACCCCTCCACTTT. Its protein product is CASSVGGNSPLHF.